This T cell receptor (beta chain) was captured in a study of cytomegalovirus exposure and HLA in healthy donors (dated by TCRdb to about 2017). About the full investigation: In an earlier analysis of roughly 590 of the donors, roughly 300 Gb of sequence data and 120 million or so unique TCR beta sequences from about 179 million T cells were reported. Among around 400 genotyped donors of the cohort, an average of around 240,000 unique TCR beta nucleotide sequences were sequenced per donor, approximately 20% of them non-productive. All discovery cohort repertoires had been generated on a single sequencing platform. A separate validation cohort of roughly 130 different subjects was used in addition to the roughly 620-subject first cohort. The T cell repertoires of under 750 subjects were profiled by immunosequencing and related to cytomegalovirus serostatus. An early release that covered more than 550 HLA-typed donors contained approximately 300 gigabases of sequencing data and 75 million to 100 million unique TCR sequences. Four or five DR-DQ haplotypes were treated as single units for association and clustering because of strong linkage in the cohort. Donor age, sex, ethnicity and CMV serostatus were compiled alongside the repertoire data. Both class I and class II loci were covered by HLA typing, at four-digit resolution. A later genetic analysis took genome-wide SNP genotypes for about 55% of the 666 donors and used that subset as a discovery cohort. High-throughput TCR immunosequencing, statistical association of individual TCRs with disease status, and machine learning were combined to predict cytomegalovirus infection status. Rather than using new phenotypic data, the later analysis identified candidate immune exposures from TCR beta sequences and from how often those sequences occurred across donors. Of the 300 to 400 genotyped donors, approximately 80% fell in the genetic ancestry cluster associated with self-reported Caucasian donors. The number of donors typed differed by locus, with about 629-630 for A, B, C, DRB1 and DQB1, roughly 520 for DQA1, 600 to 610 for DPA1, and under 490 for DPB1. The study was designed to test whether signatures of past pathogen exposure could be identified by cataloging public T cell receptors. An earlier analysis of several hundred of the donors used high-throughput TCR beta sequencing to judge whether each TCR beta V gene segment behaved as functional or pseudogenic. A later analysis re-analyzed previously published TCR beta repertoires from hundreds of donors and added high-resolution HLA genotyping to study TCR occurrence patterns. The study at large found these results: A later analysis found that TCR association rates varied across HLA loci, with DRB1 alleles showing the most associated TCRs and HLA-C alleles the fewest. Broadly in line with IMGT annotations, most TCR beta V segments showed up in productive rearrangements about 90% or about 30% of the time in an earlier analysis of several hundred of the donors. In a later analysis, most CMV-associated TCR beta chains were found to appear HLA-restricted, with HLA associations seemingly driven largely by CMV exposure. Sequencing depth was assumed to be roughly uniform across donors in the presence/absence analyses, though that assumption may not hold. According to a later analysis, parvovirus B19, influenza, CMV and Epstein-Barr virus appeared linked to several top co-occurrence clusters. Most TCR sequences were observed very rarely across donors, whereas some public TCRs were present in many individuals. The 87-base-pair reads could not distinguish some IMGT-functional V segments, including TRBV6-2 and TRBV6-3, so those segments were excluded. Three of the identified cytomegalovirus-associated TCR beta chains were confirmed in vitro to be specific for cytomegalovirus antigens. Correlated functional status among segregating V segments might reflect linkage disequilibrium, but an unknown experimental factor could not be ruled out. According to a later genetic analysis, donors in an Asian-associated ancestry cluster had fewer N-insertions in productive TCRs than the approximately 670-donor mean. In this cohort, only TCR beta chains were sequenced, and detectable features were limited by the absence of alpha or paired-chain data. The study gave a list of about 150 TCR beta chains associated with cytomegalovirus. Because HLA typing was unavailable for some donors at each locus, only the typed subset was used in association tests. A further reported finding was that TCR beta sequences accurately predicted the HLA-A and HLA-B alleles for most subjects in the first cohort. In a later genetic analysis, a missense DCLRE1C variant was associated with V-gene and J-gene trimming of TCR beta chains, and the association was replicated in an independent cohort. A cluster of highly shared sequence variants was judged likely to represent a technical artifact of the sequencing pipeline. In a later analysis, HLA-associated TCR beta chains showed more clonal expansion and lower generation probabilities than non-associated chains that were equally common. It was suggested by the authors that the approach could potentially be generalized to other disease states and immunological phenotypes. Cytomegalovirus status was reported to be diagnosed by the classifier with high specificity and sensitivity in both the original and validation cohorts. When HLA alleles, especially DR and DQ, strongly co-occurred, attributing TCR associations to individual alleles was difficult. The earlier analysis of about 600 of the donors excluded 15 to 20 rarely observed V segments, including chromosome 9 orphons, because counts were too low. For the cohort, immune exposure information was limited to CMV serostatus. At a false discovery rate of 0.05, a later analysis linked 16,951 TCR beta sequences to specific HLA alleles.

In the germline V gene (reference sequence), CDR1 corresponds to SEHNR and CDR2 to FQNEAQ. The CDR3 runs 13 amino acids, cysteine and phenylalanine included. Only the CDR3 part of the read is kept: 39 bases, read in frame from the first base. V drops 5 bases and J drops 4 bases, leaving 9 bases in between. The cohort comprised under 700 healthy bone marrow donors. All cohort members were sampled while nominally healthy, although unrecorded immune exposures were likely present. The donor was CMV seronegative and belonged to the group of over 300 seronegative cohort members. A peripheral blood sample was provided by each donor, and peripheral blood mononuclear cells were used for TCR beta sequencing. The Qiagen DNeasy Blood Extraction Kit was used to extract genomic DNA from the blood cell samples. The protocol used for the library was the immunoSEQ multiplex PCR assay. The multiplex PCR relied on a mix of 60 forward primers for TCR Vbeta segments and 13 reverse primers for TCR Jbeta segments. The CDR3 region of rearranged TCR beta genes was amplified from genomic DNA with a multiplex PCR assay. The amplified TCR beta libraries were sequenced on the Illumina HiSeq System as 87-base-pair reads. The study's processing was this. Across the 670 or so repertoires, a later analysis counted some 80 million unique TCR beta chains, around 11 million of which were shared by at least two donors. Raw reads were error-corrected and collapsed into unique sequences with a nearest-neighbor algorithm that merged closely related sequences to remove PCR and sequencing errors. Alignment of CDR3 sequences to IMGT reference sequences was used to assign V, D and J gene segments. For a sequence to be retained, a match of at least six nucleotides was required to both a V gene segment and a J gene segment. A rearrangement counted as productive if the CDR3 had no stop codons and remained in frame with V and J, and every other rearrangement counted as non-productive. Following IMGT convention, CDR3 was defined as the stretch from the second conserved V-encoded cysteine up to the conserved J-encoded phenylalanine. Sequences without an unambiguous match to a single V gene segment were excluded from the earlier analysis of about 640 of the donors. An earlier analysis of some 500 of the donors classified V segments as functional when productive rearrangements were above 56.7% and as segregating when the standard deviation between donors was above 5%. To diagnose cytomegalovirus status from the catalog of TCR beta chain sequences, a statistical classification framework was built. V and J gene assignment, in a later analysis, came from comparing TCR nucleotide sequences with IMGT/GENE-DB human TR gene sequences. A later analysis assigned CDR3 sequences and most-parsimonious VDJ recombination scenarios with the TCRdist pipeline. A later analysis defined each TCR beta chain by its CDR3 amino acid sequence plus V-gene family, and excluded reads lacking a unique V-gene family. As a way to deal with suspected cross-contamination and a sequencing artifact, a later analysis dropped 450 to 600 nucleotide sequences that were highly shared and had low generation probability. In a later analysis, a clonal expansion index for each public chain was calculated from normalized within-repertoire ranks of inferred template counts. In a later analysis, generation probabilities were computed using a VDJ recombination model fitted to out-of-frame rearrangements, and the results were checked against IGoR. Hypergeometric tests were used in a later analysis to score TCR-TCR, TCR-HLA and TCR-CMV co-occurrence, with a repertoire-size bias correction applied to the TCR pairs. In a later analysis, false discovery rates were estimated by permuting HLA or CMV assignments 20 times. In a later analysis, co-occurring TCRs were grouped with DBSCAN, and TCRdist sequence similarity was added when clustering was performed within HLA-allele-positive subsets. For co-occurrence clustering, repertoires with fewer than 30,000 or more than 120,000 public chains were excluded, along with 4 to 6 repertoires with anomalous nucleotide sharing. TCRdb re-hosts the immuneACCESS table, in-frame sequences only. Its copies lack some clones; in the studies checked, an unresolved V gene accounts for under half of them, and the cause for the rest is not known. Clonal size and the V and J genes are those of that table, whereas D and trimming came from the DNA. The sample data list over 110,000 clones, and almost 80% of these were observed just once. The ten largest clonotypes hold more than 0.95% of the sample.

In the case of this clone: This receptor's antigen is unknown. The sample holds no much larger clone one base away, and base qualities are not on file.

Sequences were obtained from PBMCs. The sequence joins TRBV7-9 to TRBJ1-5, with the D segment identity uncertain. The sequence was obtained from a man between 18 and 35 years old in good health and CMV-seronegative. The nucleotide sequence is TGTGCCAGCAGCCCCACGGGAAATCAGCCCCAGCATTTT. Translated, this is CASSPTGNQPQHF.